The 7 T cell receptor beta chains below come from one sample, sequenced in a study of beta chain features in type 1 diabetes. Study results and caveats: Type 1 diabetes patients had TCRB CDR3s that were shorter (moderately but significantly so) in all four CD4+ subsets.

No antigen is known for these receptors. Reverse transcribing all isolated RNA meant expressed TCRB transcripts were sequenced. Assay used: immunoSEQ multiplex PCR; TCRdb lists only in-frame clones, some missing. The sample carries about 300,000 clones, approximately 15% recorded once. Sequencing input: naive CD4+ T cells from blood. Source of these receptors: a woman between 18 and 30 years old with type 1 diabetes.

Only a few counts were recorded for this clone. V and J are TRBV19 and TRBJ1-2, with 10 bases identical to TRBD1. The V segment lost 3 bases and the J segment 1 base; nucleotides outside the gene matches: 5. The CDR3 totals 16 residues. Per the germline V gene, CDR1 is LNHDA and CDR2 is SQIVND (reference sequence). The DNA for the CDR3 is TGTGCCAGTAGTATCCGACAGGGGGCGAATAACTATGGCTACACCTTC. This sequence encodes CASSIRQGANNYGYTF.

The chain joins TRBV18 to TRBJ2-1; 7 bases agree with TRBD2. J lost 6 bases, V lost 3 bases, and 8 bases had no gene match. Germline-derived CDR1 and CDR2 are KGHSH and LQKENI. The CDR3 has 15 residues. The CDR3 is CASSPVGGPGNEQFF. DNA for the CDR3: TGTGCCAGCTCACCTGTGGGAGGGCCGGGCAATGAGCAGTTCTTC.

This clone was observed a few times. The chain uses TRBV7-9 and TRBJ2-5; maybe TRBD1 (6 bases). Germline V gene lookup returns CDR1 SEHNR and CDR2 FQNEAQ (reference sequence). This CDR3 region has 13 residues. The germline V and J ends were trimmed by 0 bases and 7 bases, with 9 bases remaining between them. The CDR3 loop is CASSLATGGTQYF. CDR3 nucleotides: TGTGCCAGCAGCTTAGCGACAGGCGGGACCCAGTACTTC. The variable domain in full, with the rest retrieved from reference TRBV7-9 and TRBJ2-5, is DTGVSQNPRHKITKRGQNVTFRCDPISEHNRLYWYRQTLGQGPEFLTYFQNEAQLEKSRLLSDRFSAERPKGSFSTLEIQRTEQGDSAMYLCASSLATGGTQYFGPGTRLLVL.

V is TRBV2 and J is TRBJ2-1; D ambiguous. The germline V and J ends were trimmed by 4 bases and 8 bases, with 6 bases remaining between them. The CDR3 covers 11 residues. Looked up from germline, CDR1 is SNHLY and CDR2 is FYNNEI. In DNA form, the CDR3 reads TGTGCCAGCAGTGTTGTCTATGAGCAGTTCTTC. It yields the protein CASSVVYEQFF.

There are a few counts of this clone. The V gene is TRBV6-1, the J gene TRBJ2-7; 7 bases match TRBD1. Germline V gene lookup returns CDR1 MNHNS and CDR2 SASEGT. The CDR3 runs to 15 residues. The V segment lost 1 base and the J segment 2 bases; nucleotides outside the gene matches: 5. The CDR3 reads CASSEVGDSAYEQYF. The CDR3 coding sequence is TGTGCCAGCAGTGAAGTTGGGGACAGCGCCTACGAGCAGTACTTC.

This clone came up a few times. This sequence joins TRBV11-2 and TRBJ2-3; a weak D match, TRBD2 (6 bases). The CDR3 loop spans 16 amino acids. Germline V gene sequence: CDR1 SGHAT, CDR2 FQNNGV. Trimming removed 3 bases from V and 1 base from J, with 14 bases in between. The CDR3 coding sequence is TGTGCCAGCAGCTTTCGTGGGCGGGGTGGCACAGATACGCAGTATTTT. Protein: CASSFRGRGGTDTQYF.

The sample holds a few counts of this clone. V gene TRBV5-1 combines with J gene TRBJ2-5, with TRBD1 matching over 7 bases. This CDR3 has 14 residues. Unmatched junction bases numbered 8, after V lost 4 bases and J lost 5 bases. Germline V gene sequence: CDR1 SGHRS, CDR2 YFSETQ. CDR3 sequence (DNA): TGCGCCAGCAGCGAGAACGCAGGGGGTGAGACCCAGTACTTC. Its protein is CASSENAGGETQYF.